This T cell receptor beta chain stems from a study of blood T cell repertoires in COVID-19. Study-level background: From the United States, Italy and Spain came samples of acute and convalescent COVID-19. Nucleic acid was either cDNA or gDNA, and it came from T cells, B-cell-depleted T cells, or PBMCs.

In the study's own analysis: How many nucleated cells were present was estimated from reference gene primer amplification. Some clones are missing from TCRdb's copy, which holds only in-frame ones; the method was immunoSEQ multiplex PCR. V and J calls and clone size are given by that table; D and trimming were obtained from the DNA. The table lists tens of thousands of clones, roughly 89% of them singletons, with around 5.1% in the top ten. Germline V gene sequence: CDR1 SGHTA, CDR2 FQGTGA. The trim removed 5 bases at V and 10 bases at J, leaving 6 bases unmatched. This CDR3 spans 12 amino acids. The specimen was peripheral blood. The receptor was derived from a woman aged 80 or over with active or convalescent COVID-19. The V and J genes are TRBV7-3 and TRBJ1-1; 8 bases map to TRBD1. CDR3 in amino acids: CASSTGTGGAFF. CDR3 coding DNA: TGTGCCAGCAGCACCGGGACAGGTGGAGCTTTCTTT.